The 30 T cell receptor beta chains below come from one sample, sequenced in a study of blood T cell repertoires in COVID-19 (dated by TCRdb to between 2020 and 2021). Library generation was performed with the immunoSEQ multiplex PCR assay. Sourced from immuneACCESS, this table was stored by TCRdb with only in-frame sequences that have V and J called. A share of the clones is absent; for the studies checked, an unresolved V gene accounts for under half, and the remainder has no known explanation. The sample table holds tens of thousands of clones, of which approximately 84% were seen once. Clones ranked in the top ten supply roughly 2.5% of the sample. Source material: peripheral blood. Receptor source: a man over 45 with acute or convalescent COVID-19.

In this sample, this clone turned up once. This chain uses TRBV7-3 with TRBJ1-1; D is perhaps TRBD1 (6 bases). The ends were cut back, 1 base at V and 3 bases at J, with 12 bases in the middle. Germline V gives CDR1 SGHTA, CDR2 FQGTGA. The CDR3 contains 15 residues. CDR3 sequence: CASSLKGGLDTEAFF. DNA of the CDR3: TGTGCCAGCAGCTTAAAGGGGGGGTTAGACACTGAAGCTTTCTTT.

J is TRBJ1-2 and V is TRBV19, with D uncertain. The ends were cut back, 3 bases at V and 3 bases at J, with 8 bases in the middle. CDR1 and CDR2 from the germline V gene are LNHDA and SQIVND (reference sequence). The CDR3 runs 13 residues. The CDR3 sequence: CASSMRRDYGYTF. DNA of the CDR3: TGTGCCAGTAGTATGAGGAGGGACTATGGCTACACCTTC.

V usage is TRBV3-1 (or the pseudogene TRBV3-2) and J usage is TRBJ1-5, with a possible D match to TRBD1 (6 bases). This CDR3 comprises 18 residues. V shed 3 bases and J shed 0 bases, with 18 bases lying between them. Germline CDR1 and CDR2: LGHDT and YNNKEL (reference sequence). As DNA, the CDR3 is TGTGCCAGCAGCCAGGAGTCCCTGGACAGTGATAGCAATCAGCCCCAGCATTTT. Translating gives CASSQESLDSDSNQPQHF.

The V call is TRBV19, the J call TRBJ1-2, with 7 bases fitting TRBD1. Germline values: CDR1 LNHDA, CDR2 SQIVND (reference sequence). The CDR3 is 15 amino acids. J gave up 4 bases and V 5 bases, and 10 bases lay outside the gene matches. The CDR3: CASSAGQVGFYGYTF. Written as DNA, the CDR3 is TGTGCCAGTAGTGCCGGACAGGTCGGGTTCTATGGCTACACCTTC.

The chain links TRBV9 to TRBJ1-6; D is possibly TRBD1 (6 bases). Germline CDR1 and CDR2: SGDLS and YYNGEE. V gave up 4 bases and J gave up 7 bases, with 15 bases separating them. The CDR3 is made up of 15 amino acids. The CDR3 reads CASSLLGGLNSPLHF. For the CDR3, the DNA is TGTGCCAGCAGCCTCCTAGGGGGTTTGAATTCACCCCTCCACTTT.

The chain has TRBV19 and TRBJ1-2; D is possibly TRBD1 (6 bases). Germline V gene sequence: CDR1 LNHDA, CDR2 SQIVND (reference sequence). This CDR3 region has 13 residues. The V gene lost 7 bases and the J gene lost 7 bases, with 16 bases spanning the gap. The CDR3 bases are TGTGCCAGTACCCTCGACCCCAGGGGTGGCTACACCTTC. This encodes CASTLDPRGGYTF. Together with reference TRBV19 and TRBJ1-2, the CDR3 gives the full variable domain: DGGITQSPKYLFRKEGQNVTLSCEQNLNHDAMYWYRQDPGQGLRLIYYSQIVNDFQKGDIAEGYSVSREKKESFPLTVTSAQKNPTAFYLCASTLDPRGGYTFGSGTRLTVV.

V gene TRBV9 combines with J gene TRBJ2-3; TRBD2 agrees at 7 bases. Looked up from germline, CDR1 is SGDLS and CDR2 is YYNGEE. V was clipped by 6 bases and J by 3 bases; unmatched bases: 10. CDR3 size: 15 residues. DNA for the CDR3: TGTGCCAGCAACCGATTAGCGGGCAAGACAGATACGCAGTATTTT. The encoded protein is CASNRLAGKTDTQYF.

The chain links TRBV19 to TRBJ1-5; 10 positions agree with TRBD1. The CDR3 length is 15 residues. In germline, CDR1 is LNHDA, CDR2 SQIVND (reference sequence). J lost 1 base, V lost 7 bases, and 4 bases had no gene match. CDR3: CASTRDRGSNQPQHF. Here the CDR3 DNA reads TGTGCCAGTACCCGGGACAGGGGCAGCAATCAGCCCCAGCATTTT. Drawing the rest from reference TRBV19 and TRBJ1-5, the complete variable domain is DGGITQSPKYLFRKEGQNVTLSCEQNLNHDAMYWYRQDPGQGLRLIYYSQIVNDFQKGDIAEGYSVSREKKESFPLTVTSAQKNPTAFYLCASTRDRGSNQPQHFGDGTRLSIL.

The genes are TRBV18 and TRBJ2-7, with D possibly TRBD2 on 6 matching bases. CDR1 KGHSH and CDR2 LQKENI come from the germline V gene. V lost 1 base and J lost 4, with 11 bases in between. CDR3 size: 14 residues. CDR3 amino acids: CASSPRRDWYEQYF. DNA of the CDR3: TGTGCCAGCTCACCACGCCGGGACTGGTACGAGCAGTACTTC.

This clone was detected only a few times. This sequence joins TRBV7-9 and TRBJ2-3; 7 nucleotides agree with TRBD1. V was clipped by 5 bases and J by 5 bases; unmatched bases: 4. Germline V gene lookup returns CDR1 SEHNR and CDR2 FQNEAQ (reference sequence). The CDR3 consists of 13 residues. This chain's CDR3 is CASSTGAVDTQYF. Written as DNA, the CDR3 is TGTGCCAGCAGCACAGGGGCTGTAGATACGCAGTATTTT. Drawing the rest from reference TRBV7-9 and TRBJ2-3, the complete variable domain is DTGVSQNPRHKITKRGQNVTFRCDPISEHNRLYWYRQTLGQGPEFLTYFQNEAQLEKSRLLSDRFSAERPKGSFSTLEIQRTEQGDSAMYLCASSTGAVDTQYFGPGTRLTVL.

The genes are TRBV27 and TRBJ2-3; D gene unclear. The CDR3 covers 12 residues. The V and J ends lost 4 bases and 6 bases respectively, with 8 bases between them. Germline V gives CDR1 MNHEY, CDR2 SMNVEV (reference sequence). The CDR3 bases are TGTGCCAGCAGTTCCCCTAGTGATACGCAGTATTTT. As protein: CASSSPSDTQYF.

V is TRBV27 and J is TRBJ1-2; the match to TRBD1 covers 9 bases. With V trimmed by 6 bases and J by 8 bases, 7 bases remained unmatched. The CDR3 spans 13 residues. The V gene's germline CDR1 is MNHEY and CDR2 SMNVEV (reference sequence). CDR3 DNA sequence: TGTGCCAGCAGCACAGGGGGCGCGTGGGGCTACACCTTC. Its protein is CASSTGGAWGYTF.

This clone has a single count. This rearrangement joins TRBV4-1 to TRBJ1-2, with D possibly matching TRBD1 (6 bases). The V and J ends lost 0 bases and 3 bases respectively, with 11 bases between them. From germline, CDR1 is MGHRA and CDR2 YSYEKL. The CDR3 contains 15 residues. The CDR3 protein is CASSQDTDRHYGYTF. CDR3 bases: TGCGCCAGCAGCCAAGACACCGACAGGCACTATGGCTACACCTTC.

This chain uses TRBV3-1 (or the pseudogene TRBV3-2) with TRBJ1-2, with D uncertain. Looked up from germline, CDR1 is LGHDT and CDR2 is YNNKEL (reference sequence). The CDR3 covers 13 residues. The ends were cut back, 0 bases at V and 8 bases at J, with 10 bases in the middle. The CDR3: CASSQDPRMGYTF. For the CDR3, the DNA is TGTGCCAGCAGCCAAGACCCCAGGATGGGCTACACCTTC.

This clone was found once. The chain employs TRBV3-1 (or the pseudogene TRBV3-2) and TRBJ2-3; 7 bases align to TRBD2. The length of the CDR3 is 17 residues. J was trimmed by 4 bases and V by 1 base; bases with no gene match: 11. CDR1 and CDR2 (germline): LGHDT, YNNKEL (reference sequence). The CDR3 DNA follows: TGTGCCAGCAGCCAAGCCCCTGGGGGGGAGGGCCCAGATACGCAGTATTTT. It is translated as CASSQAPGGEGPDTQYF.

The chain links TRBV7-3 to TRBJ1-1, with a tentative D call TRBD1 (6 bases). V lost 5 bases and J 1 base, leaving 11 bases between the germline ends. Germline V gene sequence: CDR1 SGHTA, CDR2 FQGTGA. This CDR3 comprises 14 residues. In DNA, the CDR3 is TGTGCCAGCAGCACCCAGGGGACGAACACTGAAGCTTTCTTT. It encodes CASSTQGTNTEAFF.

This clone turned up a few times. The gene calls are TRBV7-9 and TRBJ2-7; D perhaps matches TRBD1 (6 bases). V gave up 5 bases and J gave up 2 bases, with 13 bases separating them. Germline V gene lookup returns CDR1 SEHNR and CDR2 FQNEAQ (reference sequence). This CDR3 contains 14 residues. Written as DNA, the CDR3 is TGTGCCAGCAGCGCACGACAGGATACCTACGAGCAGTACTTC. This gives the protein CASSARQDTYEQYF.

This chain uses TRBV9 with TRBJ1-1; 9 positions match TRBD1. CDR1 is SGDLS and CDR2 is YYNGEE in the germline V gene. The CDR3 totals 15 residues. V shed 4 bases, J shed 3 bases, and the junction held 7 bases outside the gene matches. CDR3 in DNA: TGTGCCAGCAGCCCTAGGACAGGGGCCTACACTGAAGCTTTCTTT. Its translation is CASSPRTGAYTEAFF.

The chain employs TRBV4-1 and TRBJ2-1, with a weak D call TRBD1 (6 bases). CDR3 size: 18 residues. The germline V gene has CDR1 MGHRA and CDR2 YSYEKL. Trimming took 4 bases from V and 0 from J, leaving 19 bases between them. The CDR3 protein is CASSRKGQQGYSYNEQFF. In DNA, the CDR3 is TGCGCCAGCAGCCGGAAAGGACAGCAGGGATACTCCTACAATGAGCAGTTCTTC.

Only one count was recorded for this clone. The rearrangement uses TRBV6-4 and TRBJ1-6; D is undetermined. The CDR3 consists of 14 residues. V was shortened by 6 bases and J by 7 bases, with 13 bases between the two germline ends. Germline CDR1 is MRHNA and CDR2 is SNTAGT. The CDR3 sequence: CASSREIGNSPLHF. The CDR3 nucleotides read TGTGCCAGCAGCCGGGAGATAGGGAATTCACCCCTCCACTTT.

The chain employs TRBV14 and TRBJ2-1; TRBD2 is a possible D gene (6 bases). Deletions cut 1 base from V and 8 bases from J, with 9 bases between. Germline V lookup: CDR1 SGHDN, CDR2 FVKESK. The length of the CDR3 is 13 residues. This CDR3 reads CASSQGRGDEQFF. CDR3 DNA: TGTGCCAGCAGCCAAGGGCGGGGCGATGAGCAGTTCTTC.

The chain links TRBV18 to TRBJ2-7; 11 bases are shared with TRBD1. The CDR3 runs to 14 residues. In germline, CDR1 is KGHSH, CDR2 LQKENI. The V and J ends lost 3 bases and 5 bases, in that order; junction bases with no gene match: 3. CDR3 DNA sequence: TGTGCCAGCTCACCGGGGGACAGGGGGGACGAGCAGTACTTC. Encoded protein: CASSPGDRGDEQYF.

This clone was recorded once. This chain uses TRBV4-2 with TRBJ2-3; D is unresolved. Germline loops: CDR1 LGHNA, CDR2 YNFKEQ. V was clipped by 2 bases and J by 5 bases, with 5 bases between them. This CDR3 is 12 amino acids long. CDR3 DNA: TGTGCCAGCAGCCAATCGGTAGATACGCAGTATTTT. Encoded protein: CASSQSVDTQYF.

Only one count was recorded for this clone. The chain carries TRBV10-1 and TRBJ1-2; D unresolved. The CDR3 contains 15 residues. Germline assignment: CDR1 WNHNN and CDR2 SYGVQD (reference sequence). V was clipped by 0 bases and J by 8 bases, with 16 bases between them. Here the CDR3 DNA reads TGCGCCAGCAGTGAGTCCTTAGGGAGCCTGTCGGGCTACACCTTC. Translated, it gives CASSESLGSLSGYTF.

The chain links TRBV30 to TRBJ2-2; D perhaps matches TRBD2 (6 bases). The germline V gene has CDR1 GTSNPN and CDR2 SVGIG (reference sequence). The CDR3 contains 16 residues. Trimming removed 4 bases at V and 4 bases at J, with 19 bases between. The DNA for the CDR3 is TGTGCCTGGACCCCTAAGGTTTTCGGGGGCACCGGGGAGCTGTTTTTT. Its protein product is CAWTPKVFGGTGELFF.

This rearrangement joins TRBV19 to TRBJ1-1; D unclear. CDR1 and CDR2 (germline): LNHDA, SQIVND (reference sequence). The length of the CDR3 is 12 residues. V lost 5 bases and J lost 1, with 5 bases in between. CDR3 region: CASSGQNTEAFF. The CDR3 bases are TGTGCCAGTAGTGGGCAGAACACTGAAGCTTTCTTT.

V and J are TRBV6-1 and TRBJ1-6; 7 positions match TRBD1. CDR1 and CDR2 (germline): MNHNS, SASEGT. The CDR3 length is 17 residues. The V gene end was trimmed by 3 bases and the J gene end by 0 bases; junction bases not matched to a gene: 5. In DNA form, the CDR3 reads TGTGCCAGCAGTGATGAGGGGGCGAGCTCCTATAATTCACCCCTCCACTTT. It encodes CASSDEGASSYNSPLHF.

The chain is built from TRBV6-5 and TRBJ2-2; 7 bases agree with TRBD1. J gave up 3 bases and V 2 bases, and 3 bases lay outside the gene matches. There are 15 residues in the CDR3. CDR1 is MNHEY and CDR2 is SVGAGI in the germline V gene. DNA for the CDR3: TGTGCCAGCAGTTACGAAGGGGGCGACACCGGGGAGCTGTTTTTT. Translating gives CASSYEGGDTGELFF.

This rearrangement joins TRBV7-2 to TRBJ2-5; D is unclear. From germline, CDR1 is SGHTA and CDR2 FQGNSA. CDR3 length: 13 amino acids. The V and J ends lost 6 bases and 4 bases respectively, with 12 bases between them. The DNA for the CDR3 is TGTGCCAGCAGTCCAAGCACGTTAGAGACCCAGTACTTC. Protein sequence: CASSPSTLETQYF.

J is TRBJ2-3 and V is TRBV28; TRBD1 aligns across 7 bases. J was trimmed by 5 bases and V by 3 bases; bases with no gene match: 2. Germline CDR1 MDHEN, CDR2 SYDVKM. This CDR3 is 13 amino acids long. CDR3 DNA: TGTGCCAGCAGTTTTACAGGGGTAGATACGCAGTATTTT. It encodes CASSFTGVDTQYF. The whole variable domain, filled in from reference TRBV28 and TRBJ2-3, reads DVKVTQSSRYLVKRTGEKVFLECVQDMDHENMFWYRQDPGLGLRLIYFSYDVKMKEKGDIPEGYSVSREKKERFSLILESASTNQTSMYLCASSFTGVDTQYFGPGTRLTVL.